This T cell receptor beta chain was captured by sequencing in a study of blood T cells in healthy people across ages. As for the study in general: About one barcoded beta molecule was captured per two T cells (by template switching). Study conclusions and caveats: More naive CD4+ cells and higher diversity marked long-lived donors relative to aged donors.

About this clonotype itself: Its antigen is as yet unknown.

Researchers collected 9.5 to 10 milliliters of peripheral blood from every single donor. They isolated at least 6.5 million PBMCs from each sample. A second PCR, run for roughly 7 to 11 cycles, used a sample-barcoded 5' primer plus a J-beta primer mix. TCRdb fed the 5' RACE reads into MiXCR, producing one record per CDR3 protein. The table shows hundreds of thousands of distinct CDR3 sequences, with about 61% occurring only once. Sequencing input: blood. The sequence was obtained from a middle-aged man in good health.

The CDR3 nucleotides read TGTGCCAGCAGCGTAGGCAGCCAAGGGTTGGAGACCCAGTACTTC. Its protein is CASSVGSQGLETQYF. V gene TRBV9 combines with J gene TRBJ2-7; D is unresolved. The J call may be mistaken, given a closer DNA end match to TRBJ2-5. This CDR3 has 15 residues. CDR1 is SGDLS and CDR2 is YYNGEE in the germline V gene.